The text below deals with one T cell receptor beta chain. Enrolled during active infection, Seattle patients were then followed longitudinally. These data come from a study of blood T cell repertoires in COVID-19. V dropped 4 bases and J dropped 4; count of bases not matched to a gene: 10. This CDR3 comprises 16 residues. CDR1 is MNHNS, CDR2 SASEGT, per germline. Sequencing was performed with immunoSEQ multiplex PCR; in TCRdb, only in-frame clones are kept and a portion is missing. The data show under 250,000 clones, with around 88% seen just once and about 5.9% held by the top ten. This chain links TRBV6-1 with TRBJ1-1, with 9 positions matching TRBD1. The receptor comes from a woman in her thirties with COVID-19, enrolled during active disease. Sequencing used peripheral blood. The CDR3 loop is CASSALGTGPGTEAFF. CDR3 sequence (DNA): TGTGCCAGCAGTGCACTCGGGACAGGGCCGGGCACTGAAGCTTTCTTT.